This T cell receptor beta chain emerged from a study of T cell clones after liver transplantation. Turning to the study itself: TCRbeta sequencing after a pre-transplant mixed lymphocyte reaction identified graft-donor-reactive clones, later tracked in post-transplant blood. Blood was drawn pre-transplant, before withdrawal, and after full or failed withdrawal. General observations from the study: Compared with third party-reactive sequences, donor-reactive ones declined more, independent of withdrawal success. Graft donor-reactive T cells possibly entered the graft instead of undergoing deletion.

Comments on this clone: Its antigen is unknown.

This table comes from immunoSEQ multiplex PCR, and its TCRdb copy is limited to in-frame clones, with some not included. The sample holds about 51,000 clones; roughly nine tenths are singletons and the top ten take about an eighth. CDR1 is SGHKS and CDR2 is YYEKEE in the germline V gene (reference sequence). With 7 bases removed from V and 6 bases from J, the gap between germline ends came to 7 bases. The CDR3 is 10 amino acids. This chain uses TRBV5-5 with TRBJ2-5; no definite D call. Here the sequenced sample was CD8+ T cells from blood, taken 12 months after liver transplant. The receptor was isolated from a human patient who received a liver transplant. A subset of T cells may come from the graft donor. The CDR3 region is CASSPKTQYF. In DNA form, the CDR3 reads TGTGCCAGCTCCCCGAAGACCCAGTACTTC.